The rows below give T cell receptor beta chains drawn from one sample of a study of blood T cell repertoires in COVID-19. The table came from immunoSEQ multiplex PCR; TCRdb's copy has only in-frame clones and leaves some out. The data hold 200,000 or so clones, with around 81% observed a single time. The sequencing input was peripheral blood. All receptors come from a woman younger than 45 who had recovered from COVID-19. Each CDR3 is given with its conserved first and last residue. The D gene is left open where the match is weak. For some rows the clone size is stated as once, few or many, or as a class when expanded; others skip it.

V: TRBV4-2; size: .; D: TRBD2; J: TRBJ2-7; DNA: TGTGCCAGCAGCCATGGACTAGCGGGCTTCAGCTCCTACGAGCAGTACTTC; CDR3: CASSHGLAGFSSYEQYF
V: TRBV3-1/TRBV3-2; size: few; D: TRBD2; J: TRBJ2-7; DNA: TGTGCCAGCAGCCAAGAGCGGGGGACCCACGAGCAGTACTTC; CDR3: CASSQERGTHEQYF
V: TRBV10-1; size: .; D: .; J: TRBJ1-2; DNA: TGCGCCAGCAGTCCAGGGGACTATGGCTACACCTTC; CDR3: CASSPGDYGYTF
V: TRBV5-1; size: .; D: TRBD2; J: TRBJ2-7; DNA: TGCGCCAGCAGCTCCTTAGCGGGAGCGGGCTACGAGCAGTACTTC; CDR3: CASSSLAGAGYEQYF
V: TRBV5-1; size: .; D: .; J: TRBJ2-3; DNA: TGCGCCAGCTGTCCCCAGGAGGGGGATACGCAGTATTTT; CDR3: CASCPQEGDTQYF
V: TRBV7-9; size: .; D: .; J: TRBJ1-5; DNA: TGTGCCAGCAGCCCAGACGGGCAGGGCGGCAATCAGCCCCAGCATTTT; CDR3: CASSPDGQGGNQPQHF
V: TRBV21-1; size: .; D: .; J: TRBJ2-1; DNA: TGTGCCAAATTGGGACTAGCGGGAGGGAATGAGCAGTTCTTC; CDR3: CAKLGLAGGNEQFF
V: TRBV27; size: few; D: TRBD2; J: TRBJ2-7; DNA: TGTGAAAGCGGGAGCTCAGACCACGAGCAGTACTTC; CDR3: CESGSSDHEQYF
V: TRBV27; size: .; D: TRBD1; J: TRBJ1-1; DNA: TGTGCCAGCAATCCAGGGGGCGGCTACACTGAAGCTTTCTTT; CDR3: CASNPGGGYTEAFF
V: TRBV5-1; size: once; D: .; J: TRBJ2-7; DNA: TGCGCCACCCTTGGGGCCAGCTCCTACGAGCAGTACTTC; CDR3: CATLGASSYEQYF
V: TRBV24-1; size: .; D: TRBD2; J: TRBJ2-1; DNA: TGTGCCACCAGTGTCCCCGGGAGGGCGCTACACAATGAGCAGTTCTTC; CDR3: CATSVPGRALHNEQFF
V: TRBV3-1/TRBV3-2; size: .; D: TRBD2; J: TRBJ2-3; DNA: TGTGCCAGCAGCCAAGCGACTAGCGGGCCGACCCCATACCTCACAGATACGCAGTATTTT; CDR3: CASSQATSGPTPYLTDTQYF
V: TRBV4-1; size: .; D: TRBD2; J: TRBJ2-7; DNA: TGCGCCAGCAGCCCGGGACTAGCGGCTACCTACGAGCAGTACTTC; CDR3: CASSPGLAATYEQYF
V: TRBV10-3; size: .; D: .; J: TRBJ1-5; DNA: TGTGCCATCAGGGCGGGGGTAGGAAATCAGCCCCAGCATTTT; CDR3: CAIRAGVGNQPQHF
V: TRBV6-2/TRBV6-3; size: .; D: TRBD1; J: TRBJ2-7; DNA: TGTGCCAGCAGTTTTTGGACAGGGGGCCCCTACGAGCAGTACTTC; CDR3: CASSFWTGGPYEQYF
V: TRBV6-5; size: .; D: .; J: TRBJ1-5; DNA: TGTGCCAGCAGTTTAACGGGGGAGGGTCAGCCCCAGCATTTT; CDR3: CASSLTGEGQPQHF
V: TRBV27; size: .; D: .; J: TRBJ2-5; DNA: TGTGCCAGCAGTTTATTGGGAAGGGGTCAAGAGACCCAGTACTTC; CDR3: CASSLLGRGQETQYF
V: TRBV11-2; size: .; D: TRBD2; J: TRBJ2-7; DNA: TGTGCCAGCAGCTTGGGACTAGCGGACCTCTACGAGCAGTACTTC; CDR3: CASSLGLADLYEQYF
V: TRBV7-2; size: .; D: .; J: TRBJ1-1; DNA: TGTGCCAGCAGCCAGACAGGGAACACTGAAGCTTTCTTT; CDR3: CASSQTGNTEAFF
V: TRBV9; size: .; D: .; J: TRBJ1-2; DNA: TGTGCCAGCACCCCCGAGGGAAATAACTATGGCTACACCTTC; CDR3: CASTPEGNNYGYTF
V: TRBV5-5; size: .; D: .; J: TRBJ2-7; DNA: TGTGCCAGCATTGGGAGGAGCTCCTACGAGCAGTACTTC; CDR3: CASIGRSSYEQYF
V: TRBV29-1; size: .; D: .; J: TRBJ2-7; DNA: TGCAGCCCAACATCTCCCCTCTCCTACGAGCAGTACTTC; CDR3: CSPTSPLSYEQYF
V: TRBV6-1; size: .; D: .; J: TRBJ2-1; DNA: TGTGCCAGCAGAGAATCGGACTCCTCACGATTTCGAGAGCAGTTCTTC; CDR3: CASRESDSSRFREQFF
V: TRBV7-3; size: .; D: TRBD1; J: TRBJ2-7; DNA: TGTGCCAGCAGCTTAACGGGACAGGGCAGGAAAGAGCAGTACTTC; CDR3: CASSLTGQGRKEQYF
V: TRBV6-6; size: .; D: TRBD2; J: TRBJ2-2; DNA: TGTGCCAGCAGTCCCGGCCTAGCGGGAGGTGAAACCGGGGAGCTGTTTTTT; CDR3: CASSPGLAGGETGELFF
V: TRBV6-1; size: .; D: TRBD1; J: TRBJ2-7; DNA: TGTGCCAGCAGGGAATTCGTCGGCCCAGGGGGCCTATACGAGCAGTACTTC; CDR3: CASREFVGPGGLYEQYF